The 28 T cell receptor beta chains given below trace back to one sample, sequenced in a study of T cell repertoires in cytomegalovirus infection. In TCRdb, the reads were re-called with MiXCR into one record per CDR3 protein. The sample yields some 130,000 distinct CDR3 sequences, approximately 8.8% seen once. Sample: PBMCs. The origin of the receptors is a human donor in good health (CMV status not recorded). Some clones in this sample may be carry-over from other donors' samples.

This chain connects TRBV5-1 to TRBJ2-1; TRBD1 is a possible D gene (6 bases). The germline V gene has CDR1 SGHRS and CDR2 YFSETQ. Between the trimmed V and J ends, which lost 4 bases and 8 bases, there was a span of 25 bases. The CDR3 runs 17 residues. The CDR3 reads CASSVWAPGAALYEQFF. In DNA, the CDR3 is TGCGCCAGCAGCGTTTGGGCCCCAGGGGCCGCTCTCTATGAGCAGTTCTTC.

In this sample, this clonotype turned up a few times. The V and J genes are TRBV11-2 and TRBJ2-7; a weak D match, TRBD2 (6 bases). V lost 0 bases and J lost 0, with 12 bases in between. Germline lookup yields CDR1 SGHAT and CDR2 FQNNGV. This CDR3 comprises 16 residues. This CDR3 is CASSLDLARSSYEQYV. DNA of the CDR3: TGTGCCAGCAGCTTAGACCTAGCGCGAAGCTCCTACGAGCAGTACGTC.

The chain has TRBV20-1 and TRBJ2-2; D possibly corresponds to TRBD1 (5 bases). Deletions cut 6 bases from V and 1 base from J, with 15 bases between. This CDR3 is built from 15 residues. The V gene's germline CDR1 is DFQATT and CDR2 SNEGSKA (reference sequence). CDR3 residues: CSAQQVGRNTGELFF. Written as DNA, the CDR3 is TGCAGTGCACAACAGGTTGGGCGGAACACCGGGGAGCTGTTTTTT.

The sample holds a few counts of this clonotype. The chain employs TRBV5-1 and TRBJ1-5, with D uncertain. The V end lost 0 bases, the J end lost 6 bases, and 13 bases lay between the germline ends. The CDR3 has 15 amino acids. Germline V lookup: CDR1 SGHRS, CDR2 YFSETQ. Here the CDR3 DNA reads TGCGCCAGCAGCTTGGAGGCGGGGAAGGGTCAGCCCCAGCATTTT. Its translation: CASSLEAGKGQPQHF.

The J gene is TRBJ2-1, the V gene TRBV3-1, with TRBD2 matching 12 bases. CDR1 is LGHDT and CDR2 is YNNKEL in the germline V gene (reference sequence). This CDR3 has 17 residues. V lost 5 bases to trimming and J lost 7 bases; unmatched junction nucleotides: 12. CDR3 nucleotide sequence: TGTGCCAGCAGCTTCCTTTCCGGGACTAGCGGGCAAAATGAGCAGTTCTTC. This translates into CASSFLSGTSGQNEQFF.

This clonotype was recorded many times. The chain recombines TRBV7-2 with TRBJ1-2; D remains ambiguous. Germline CDR1 and CDR2: SGHTA and FQGNSA. Deletions cut 2 bases from V and 2 bases from J, with 3 bases between. CDR3 length equals 12 residues. Written as DNA, the CDR3 is TGTGCCAGCAGCTTAACCAACTATGGCTACACCTTC. Its translation: CASSLTNYGYTF. Full variable domain (outside the CDR3, taken from reference TRBV7-2 and TRBJ1-2): GAGVSQSPSNKVTEKGKDVELRCDPISGHTALYWYRQSLGQGLEFLIYFQGNSAPDKSGLPSDRFSAERTGGSVSTLTIQRTQQEDSAVYLCASSLTNYGYTFGSGTRLTVV.

Many counts were recorded for this clonotype. The CDR3 nucleotides are TGTGCCAGCAGCGGAGCCTCCAGGGGCGGGGGGTCCCGCACAGATACGCAGTATTTT. It specifies CASSGASRGGGSRTDTQYF. The chain has TRBV7-2 and TRBJ2-3; 8 bases match TRBD2. Germline values: CDR1 SGHTA, CDR2 FQGNSA. The CDR3 spans 19 residues. V lost 5 bases and J lost 1; bases outside the gene matches: 17.

In this sample, this clonotype turned up many times. V and J are TRBV6-1 and TRBJ2-3; 12 bases line up with TRBD2. Trimming removed 6 bases from V and 2 bases from J; junction bases left unmatched: 9. This CDR3 spans 17 amino acids. Germline-derived CDR1 and CDR2 are MNHNS and SASEGT. CDR3 sequence: CASSDPWTSGDTDTQYF. The CDR3 coding sequence is TGTGCCAGCAGCGATCCCTGGACTAGCGGGGACACAGATACGCAGTATTTT.

The sample holds many counts of this clonotype. The V call is TRBV28, the J call TRBJ2-4; D is perhaps TRBD1 or TRBD2 (6 bases each). Germline values: CDR1 MDHEN, CDR2 SYDVKM. V was shortened by 2 bases and J by 7 bases, with 12 bases between the two germline ends. This CDR3 region has 14 residues. CDR3 protein: CASSLNPGANIQYF. CDR3 DNA: TGTGCCAGCAGTTTAAACCCGGGGGCGAACATTCAGTACTTC.

The rearrangement joins TRBV5-5 to TRBJ1-6, with 8 bases that match TRBD1. With 3 bases clipped from V and 1 base from J, the junction kept 15 bases outside the gene matches. The CDR3 has 20 residues. The germline CDR1 and CDR2 sequences are SGHKS and YYEKEE (reference sequence). CDR3 loop: CASSWTGQGTDTSYNSPLHF. The CDR3, as DNA: TGTGCCAGCAGCTGGACTGGACAGGGTACAGATACATCCTATAATTCACCCCTCCACTTT.

The chain recombines TRBV7-9 with TRBJ1-2; D unclear. Germline loops: CDR1 SEHNR, CDR2 FQNEAQ (reference sequence). This CDR3 has 14 residues. Trimming left V 6 bases short and J 2 bases short, with 13 bases between. CDR3 sequence: CASSQSTQNYGYTF. CDR3 nucleotide sequence: TGTGCCAGCAGTCAATCGACACAAAACTATGGCTACACCTTC.

The V gene is TRBV2, the J gene TRBJ1-2; D unclear. Germline V lookup: CDR1 SNHLY, CDR2 FYNNEI. The CDR3 sequence is 14 residues long. V was shortened by 4 bases and J by 2 bases, with 11 bases between the two germline ends. CDR3 sequence reads: CASSVGEGNYGYTF. For the CDR3, the DNA is TGTGCCAGCAGTGTTGGCGAAGGAAACTATGGCTACACCTTC.

In its sample, this clonotype was seen many times. The chain employs TRBV28 and TRBJ2-7, with TRBD2 identical over 8 bases. Germline trimming cut 8 bases from V and 6 bases from J; bases unmatched to any gene: 15. The length of the CDR3 is 15 residues. Germline loops: CDR1 MDHEN, CDR2 SYDVKM. CDR3 in amino acids: CASSTPAGGASEQYF. For the CDR3, the DNA is TGTGCCAGCTCTACCCCTGCCGGGGGGGCATCCGAGCAGTACTTC.

J is TRBJ1-1 and V is TRBV10-3; 7 bases match TRBD1. The V segment lost 4 bases and the J segment 3 bases; nucleotides outside the gene matches: 8. Germline V gene lookup returns CDR1 ENHRY and CDR2 SYGVKD. The CDR3 extends over 15 amino acids. Here the CDR3 reads CAISGKGGADTEAFF. CDR3 DNA: TGTGCCATCAGTGGCAAAGGGGGCGCGGACACTGAAGCTTTCTTT.

This clonotype has more than one count but fewer than ten. This chain connects TRBV5-4 to TRBJ2-2; 8 nucleotides agree with TRBD2. The V gene end was trimmed by 4 bases and the J gene end by 7 bases; junction bases not matched to a gene: 6. Germline-derived CDR1 and CDR2 are SGHNT and YYREEE (reference sequence). This CDR3 is 14 amino acids long. CDR3 sequence: CASSQTGGGGELFF. Written as DNA, the CDR3 is TGTGCCAGCAGCCAGACCGGGGGGGGCGGGGAGCTGTTTTTT.

Comments on this clonotype: A much larger clone lies one base from this, so it may be a read error. The missing conserved phenylalanine or tryptophan at the end of this CDR3 makes a read error likely. This chain links TRBV19 with TRBJ2-3; D may be TRBD1 (6 bases). This CDR3 spans 11 amino acids. Germline values: CDR1 LNHDA, CDR2 SQIVND (reference sequence). V was cut by 3 bases and J by 9 bases, with 7 bases left in between. Here the CDR3 reads CASSMGATQYL. The CDR3 DNA reads as TGTGCCAGTAGTATGGGGGCGACGCAGTATTTA.

The chain has TRBV20-1 and TRBJ1-6, with D perhaps matching TRBD1 (6 bases). Trimming took 4 bases from V and 10 from J, leaving 14 bases between them. The CDR3 runs 13 residues. CDR1 and CDR2 (germline): DFQATT, SNEGSKA (reference sequence). The CDR3 DNA is TGCAGTGCTACGGCAGGGGCAGAATCACCCCTCCACTTT. Protein: CSATAGAESPLHF.

This clonotype was found many times. The rearrangement links TRBV4-2 to TRBJ2-2, with unresolved D. Germline V gene data show CDR1 as LGHNA and CDR2 as YNFKEQ. Trimming cost V 0 bases and J 2 bases, with 7 bases left between them. This CDR3 comprises 15 residues. Written as DNA, the CDR3 is TGTGCCAGCAGCCAAGAATTGCGCAACACCGGGGAGCTGTTTTTT. Translated: CASSQELRNTGELFF.

Ten or more counts support this clonotype. V gene TRBV19 combines with J gene TRBJ2-1; D is ambiguous. Germline CDR1 reads LNHDA; CDR2 reads SQIVND (reference sequence). The CDR3 consists of 12 residues. Trimming took 1 base from V and 8 from J, leaving 6 bases between them. The CDR3 bases are TGTGCCAGTAGTATAGTAGGGTATGAGCAGTTCTTC. Protein sequence: CASSIVGYEQFF.

This clonotype occurred many times. V usage is TRBV7-9 and J usage is TRBJ1-1; D uncertain. Germline assignment: CDR1 SEHNR and CDR2 FQNEAQ (reference sequence). Trimming removed 2 bases at V and 1 base at J, with 11 bases between. This CDR3 is 15 amino acids long. In nucleotides, the CDR3 is TGTGCCAGCAGCTTACTAAGACAAGAGAACACTGAAGCTTTCTTT. This gives the protein CASSLLRQENTEAFF.

This clonotype has at least ten counts. The chain is built from TRBV14 and TRBJ1-1; D remains unclear. Trimming removed 0 bases at V and 1 base at J, with 6 bases between. Looked up from germline, CDR1 is SGHDN and CDR2 is FVKESK. The CDR3 extends over 14 amino acids. The CDR3 sequence: CASSQETQNTEAFF. CDR3 DNA: TGTGCCAGCAGCCAAGAGACGCAGAACACTGAAGCTTTCTTT.

CDR3 sequence (DNA): TGCAGCGTTGAATACACTGAAGCTTTCTTT. Translation gives CSVEYTEAFF. The genes are TRBV29-1 and TRBJ1-1; D not certain. The CDR3 is 10 amino acids. V lost 2 bases and J 3 bases, leaving 1 base between the germline ends. Germline values: CDR1 SQVTM, CDR2 ANQGSEA.

This clonotype has a count of ten or more. The chain's CDR3 is CASNLQRGGAETQYF. CDR3 coding DNA: TGTGCCAGCAACCTACAGCGGGGGGGCGCAGAGACCCAGTACTTC. V usage is TRBV2 and J usage is TRBJ2-5, with 10 bases aligning to TRBD2. The CDR3 contains 15 residues. Losses at the gene ends were 7 bases for V and 4 bases for J; bases not matched to a gene: 9. Germline V lookup: CDR1 SNHLY, CDR2 FYNNEI.

This clonotype appeared many times. The chain couples TRBV28 to TRBJ1-2; D is unclear. V lost 5 bases and J 1 base, leaving 20 bases between the germline ends. The CDR3 totals 17 residues. Germline V gene data show CDR1 as MDHEN and CDR2 as SYDVKM. CDR3 region: CASSPLLAGGDNYGYTF. CDR3 DNA: TGTGCCAGCAGTCCCCTTCTGGCCGGCGGGGATAACTATGGCTACACCTTC.

This clonotype was recorded many times. The chain's CDR3 is CASSEVGSTDTQYF. DNA for the CDR3: TGTGCCAGCAGTGAAGTCGGCAGCACAGATACGCAGTATTTT. The V call is TRBV2, the J call TRBJ2-3; D is undetermined. V lost 1 base to trimming and J lost 0 bases, with 5 bases between them. Germline V gives CDR1 SNHLY, CDR2 FYNNEI. This CDR3 is built from 14 residues.

The chain uses TRBV29-1 and TRBJ2-2; the match to TRBD1 covers 10 bases. The length of the CDR3 is 16 residues. Germline V lookup: CDR1 SQVTM, CDR2 ANQGSEA. After removal of 7 bases from V and 6 bases from J, the junction contained 14 bases not matched to a gene. CDR3 sequence reads: CSAGGGQGSSPGELFF. The CDR3 coding sequence is TGCAGCGCCGGGGGGGGACAGGGGTCATCCCCCGGGGAGCTGTTTTTT.

At least ten counts were recorded for this clonotype. This chain joins TRBV7-9 and TRBJ2-7, with TRBD1 matching over 10 bases. The CDR3 consists of 12 residues. Germline trimming cut 8 bases from V and 3 bases from J; bases unmatched to any gene: 1. CDR1 is SEHNR, CDR2 FQNEAQ, per germline (reference sequence). DNA for the CDR3: TGTGCCAGCGGACAGGGGGACTACGAGCAGTACTTC. Translated: CASGQGDYEQYF.

This clonotype was observed at least ten times. This chain's CDR3 is CASSLGIATLRNEQFF. CDR3 nucleotide sequence: TGTGCCAGCAGCTTAGGGATAGCGACCCTAAGGAATGAGCAGTTCTTC. The chain recombines TRBV7-2 with TRBJ2-1; D is perhaps TRBD2 (5 bases). Trimming cost V 1 base and J 7 bases, with 17 bases left between them. This CDR3 region has 16 residues. Per the germline V gene, CDR1 is SGHTA and CDR2 is FQGNSA.